This T cell receptor beta chain was documented in a study of cytomegalovirus exposure and HLA in healthy donors. Study-level background: Among the approximately 400 donors who were genotyped, approximately 84% fell in the genetic ancestry cluster that is associated with self-reported Caucasian donors. Whole-study findings and limits: Highly shared sequence variants in one cluster were likely a sequencing artifact.

This PCR relied on a set of 60 Vbeta primers and 13 Jbeta primers. Sequencing used immunoSEQ multiplex PCR; TCRdb keeps in-frame clones, though not all of them. The sample records about 150,000 clones, roughly 75% being singletons. As for this clone: The antigen is unknown. This specimen includes other DNA sequences encoding the same CDR3.

The V end was cut by 1 base, the J end by 0 bases, with 4 bases between. CDR1 is MGHRA and CDR2 is YSYEKL in the germline V gene. CDR3 size: 13 residues. The chain joins TRBV4-1 to TRBJ2-7; D gene ambiguous. Input material: PBMCs. The sequence derives from a man aged 18 to 35 in good health and CMV-seronegative. The CDR3 DNA is TGCGCCAGCAGCCAAGGGCCCTCCTACGAGCAGTACTTC. Its protein product is CASSQGPSYEQYF.